The entry below describes one T cell receptor (beta chain). This clonotype appeared a few times. Which antigen it targets is not known. No qualities accompany the bases; no much larger clone lies one base away. Library preparation was by RT-PCR. The data were produced on an Illumina HiSeq 2500. TCRdb ran its own pipeline on the public reads, namely fastp trimming at Q25 and MiXCR clone calling, and kept in-frame beta chains. Rows merge per CDR3 protein into single entries with the most common DNA and genes. Across this sample there are about 650,000 distinct CDR3 sequences, with approximately 15% seen only once. 7.6% of the sample rests with the top ten. The data stem from a study of response to subunit inactivated influenza vaccine listed by TCRdb under 2018. With respect to the entire study: Deep quantitative profiling of the T cell receptor repertoire was used in the study to follow responses to a trivalent subunit inactivated influenza vaccine.

Study-wide findings and limitations: It was suggested by the authors that each seasonal influenza vaccination may recruit only a limited number of new T cells.

The sample was PBMCs from blood, taken about 14 days before vaccination. This clonotype was sampled from a man between 45 and 60 years old who received an inactivated influenza vaccine. Donor details come from another sample of the same person, matched by shared clones.

The DNA reads as follows: TGTGCCAGCATCAGACAGGGGCAGTACTTC. The translation is CASIRQGQYF. The chain is encoded by TRBV2 joined to TRBJ2-7, with 7 junctional bases fitting TRBD1. As encoded in the germline V gene, CDR1 is SNHLY while CDR2 is FYNNEI. V trim: 7 bases; J trim: 9 bases; unmatched bases: 3. Taken from cysteine to phenylalanine, the CDR3 has 10 residues. Here the CDR3 DNA is all that survives: 30 bases in frame from base 1.